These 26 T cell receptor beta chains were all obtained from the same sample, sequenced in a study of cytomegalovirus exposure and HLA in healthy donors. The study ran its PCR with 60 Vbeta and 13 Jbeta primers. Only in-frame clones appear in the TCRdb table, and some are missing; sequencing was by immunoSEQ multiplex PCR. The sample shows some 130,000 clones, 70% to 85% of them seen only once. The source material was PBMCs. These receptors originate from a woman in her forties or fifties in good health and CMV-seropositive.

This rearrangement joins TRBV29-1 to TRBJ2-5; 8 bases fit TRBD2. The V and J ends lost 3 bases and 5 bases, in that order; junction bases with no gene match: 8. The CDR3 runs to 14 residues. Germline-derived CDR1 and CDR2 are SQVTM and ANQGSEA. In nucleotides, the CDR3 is TGCAGCGTTGACCCCGGGGGGGCTCAGGAGACCCAGTACTTC. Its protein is CSVDPGGAQETQYF.

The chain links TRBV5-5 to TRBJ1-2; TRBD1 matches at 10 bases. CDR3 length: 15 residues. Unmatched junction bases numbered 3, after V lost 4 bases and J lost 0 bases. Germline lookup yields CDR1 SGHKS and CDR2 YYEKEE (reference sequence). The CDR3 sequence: CASSAGQGANYGYTF. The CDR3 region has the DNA TGTGCCAGCAGCGCAGGACAGGGGGCTAACTATGGCTACACCTTC.

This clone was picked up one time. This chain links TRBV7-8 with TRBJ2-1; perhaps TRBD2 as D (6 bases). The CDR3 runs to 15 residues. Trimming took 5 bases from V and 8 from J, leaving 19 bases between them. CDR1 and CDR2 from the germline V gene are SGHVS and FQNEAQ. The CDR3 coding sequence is TGTGCCAGCAGCCCCGTAACCCCGGGGGAGGATGAGCAGTTCTTC. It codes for CASSPVTPGEDEQFF.

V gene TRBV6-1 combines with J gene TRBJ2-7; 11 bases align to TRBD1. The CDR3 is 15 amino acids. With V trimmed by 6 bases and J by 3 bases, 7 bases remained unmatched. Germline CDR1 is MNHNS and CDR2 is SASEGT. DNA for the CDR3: TGTGCCAGCAGCGTTGGGGACAGGGGGATCTACGAGCAGTACTTC. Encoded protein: CASSVGDRGIYEQYF.

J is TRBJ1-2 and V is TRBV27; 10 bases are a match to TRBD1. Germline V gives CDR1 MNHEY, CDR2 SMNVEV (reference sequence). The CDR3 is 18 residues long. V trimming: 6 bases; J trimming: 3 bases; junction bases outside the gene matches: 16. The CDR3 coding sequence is TGTGCCAGCAGCGACGACCGAACCGGGACAGGGGCCTACTATGGCTACACCTTC. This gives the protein CASSDDRTGTGAYYGYTF.

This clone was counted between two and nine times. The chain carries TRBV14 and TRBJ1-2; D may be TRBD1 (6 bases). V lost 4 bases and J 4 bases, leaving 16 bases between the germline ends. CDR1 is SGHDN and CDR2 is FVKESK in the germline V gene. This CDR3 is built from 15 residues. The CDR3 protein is CASSRRQASRYGYTF. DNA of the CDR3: TGTGCCAGCAGCCGCAGACAGGCGTCGCGCTATGGCTACACCTTC.

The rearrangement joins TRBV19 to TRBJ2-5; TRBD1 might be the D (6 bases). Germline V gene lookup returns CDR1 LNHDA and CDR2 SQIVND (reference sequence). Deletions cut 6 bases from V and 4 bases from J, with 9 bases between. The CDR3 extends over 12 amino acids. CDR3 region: CASSPRGETQYF. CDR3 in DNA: TGTGCCAGTAGCCCCAGGGGAGAGACCCAGTACTTC.

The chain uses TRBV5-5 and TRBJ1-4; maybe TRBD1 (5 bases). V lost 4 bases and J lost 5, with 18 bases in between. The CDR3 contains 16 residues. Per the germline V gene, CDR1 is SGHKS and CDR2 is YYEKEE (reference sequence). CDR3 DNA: TGTGCCAGCAGCGTCGGGACTGCGAGCTCCAATGAAAAACTGTTTTTT. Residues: CASSVGTASSNEKLFF.

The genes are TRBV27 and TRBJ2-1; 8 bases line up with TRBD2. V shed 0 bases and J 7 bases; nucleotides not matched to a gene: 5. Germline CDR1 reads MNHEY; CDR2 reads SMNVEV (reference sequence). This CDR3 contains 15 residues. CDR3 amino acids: CASSLSGTRGNEQFF. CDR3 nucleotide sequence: TGTGCCAGCAGTTTATCGGGGACTAGGGGTAATGAGCAGTTCTTC.

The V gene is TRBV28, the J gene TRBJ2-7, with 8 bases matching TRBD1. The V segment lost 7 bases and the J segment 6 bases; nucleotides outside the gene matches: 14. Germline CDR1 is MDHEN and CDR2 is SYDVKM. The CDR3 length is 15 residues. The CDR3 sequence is CASILPRAGGLEQYF. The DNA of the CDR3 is TGTGCCAGCATATTACCGCGAGCAGGGGGCCTCGAGCAGTACTTC.

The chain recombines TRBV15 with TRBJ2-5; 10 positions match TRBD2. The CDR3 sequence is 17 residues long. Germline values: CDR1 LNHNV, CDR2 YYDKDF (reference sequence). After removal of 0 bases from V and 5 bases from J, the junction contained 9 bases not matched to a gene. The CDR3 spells CATSRDISSGGAETQYF. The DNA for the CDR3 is TGTGCCACCAGCAGAGATATTTCCAGCGGGGGGGCCGAGACCCAGTACTTC.

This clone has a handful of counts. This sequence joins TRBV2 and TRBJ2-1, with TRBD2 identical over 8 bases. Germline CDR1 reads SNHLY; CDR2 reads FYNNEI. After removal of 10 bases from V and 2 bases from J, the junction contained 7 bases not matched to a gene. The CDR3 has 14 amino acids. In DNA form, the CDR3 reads TGTGCCACCAACGGGGGGGGCCCCTACAATGAGCAGTTCTTC. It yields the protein CATNGGGPYNEQFF. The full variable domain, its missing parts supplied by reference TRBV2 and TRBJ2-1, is EPEVTQTPSHQVTQMGQEVILRCVPISNHLYFYWYRQILGQKVEFLVSFYNNEISEKSEIFDDQFSVERPDGSNFTLKIRSTKLEDSAMYFCATNGGGPYNEQFFGPGTRLTVL.

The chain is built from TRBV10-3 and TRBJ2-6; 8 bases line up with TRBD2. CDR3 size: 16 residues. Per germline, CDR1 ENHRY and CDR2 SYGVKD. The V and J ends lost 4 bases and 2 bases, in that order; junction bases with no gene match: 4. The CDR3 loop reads CAISATSDPGANVLTF. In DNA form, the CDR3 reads TGTGCCATCAGTGCGACTAGCGATCCTGGGGCCAACGTCCTGACTTTC.

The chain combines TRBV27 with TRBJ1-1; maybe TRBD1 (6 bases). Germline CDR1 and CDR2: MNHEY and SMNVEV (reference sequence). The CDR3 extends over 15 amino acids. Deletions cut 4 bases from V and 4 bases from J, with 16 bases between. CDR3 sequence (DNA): TGTGCCAGCAGTTCCCCTGGCACAGGGCCCACTGAAGCTTTCTTT. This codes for CASSSPGTGPTEAFF.

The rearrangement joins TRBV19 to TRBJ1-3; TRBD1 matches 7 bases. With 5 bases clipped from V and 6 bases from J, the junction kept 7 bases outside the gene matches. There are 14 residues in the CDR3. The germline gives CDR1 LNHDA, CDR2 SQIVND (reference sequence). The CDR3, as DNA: TGTGCCAGTAGTGAACAGGGGTTACAAAACACCATATATTTT. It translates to CASSEQGLQNTIYF.

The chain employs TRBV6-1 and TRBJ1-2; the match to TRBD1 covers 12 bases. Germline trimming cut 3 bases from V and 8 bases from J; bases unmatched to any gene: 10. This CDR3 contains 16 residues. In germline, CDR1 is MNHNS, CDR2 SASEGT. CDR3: CASSERDRGPIGGYTF. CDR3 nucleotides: TGTGCCAGCAGTGAGAGGGACAGGGGGCCCATAGGGGGCTACACCTTC.

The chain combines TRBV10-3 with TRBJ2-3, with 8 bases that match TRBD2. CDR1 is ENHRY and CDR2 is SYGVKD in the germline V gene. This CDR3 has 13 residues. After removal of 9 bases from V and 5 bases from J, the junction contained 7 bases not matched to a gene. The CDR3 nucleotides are TGTGCCATGGCGGGGGGTAGGGGAGATACGCAGTATTTT. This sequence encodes CAMAGGRGDTQYF.

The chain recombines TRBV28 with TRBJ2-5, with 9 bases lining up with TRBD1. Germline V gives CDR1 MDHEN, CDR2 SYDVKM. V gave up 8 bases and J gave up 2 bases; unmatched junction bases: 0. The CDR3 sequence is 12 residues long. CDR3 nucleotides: TGTGCCAGCGGACAGGGGCAAGAGACCCAGTACTTC. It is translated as CASGQGQETQYF.

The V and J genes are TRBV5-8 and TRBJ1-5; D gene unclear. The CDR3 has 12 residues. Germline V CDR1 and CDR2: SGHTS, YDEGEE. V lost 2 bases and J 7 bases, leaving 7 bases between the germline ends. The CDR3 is CASSFRGQPQHF. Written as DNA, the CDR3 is TGTGCCAGCAGCTTTCGGGGACAGCCCCAGCATTTT.

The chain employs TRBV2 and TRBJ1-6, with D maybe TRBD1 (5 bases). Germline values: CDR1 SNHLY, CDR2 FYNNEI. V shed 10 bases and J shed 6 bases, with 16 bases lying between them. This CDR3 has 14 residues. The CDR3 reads CATSGGRPNSPLHF. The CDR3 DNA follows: TGTGCCACCTCGGGGGGACGGCCTAATTCACCCCTCCACTTT.

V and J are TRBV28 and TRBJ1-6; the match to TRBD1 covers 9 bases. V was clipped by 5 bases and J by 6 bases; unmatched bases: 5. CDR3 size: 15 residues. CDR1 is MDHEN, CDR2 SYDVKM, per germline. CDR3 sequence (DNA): TGTGCCAGCAGTCCGGACAGGGGTCTTAATTCACCCCTCCACTTT. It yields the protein CASSPDRGLNSPLHF.

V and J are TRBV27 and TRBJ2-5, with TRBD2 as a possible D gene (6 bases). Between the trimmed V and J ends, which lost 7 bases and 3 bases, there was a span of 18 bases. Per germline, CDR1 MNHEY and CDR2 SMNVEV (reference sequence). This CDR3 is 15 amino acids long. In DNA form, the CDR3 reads TGTGCCAGCACCCTACTTTGGAGGGCCGAAGAGACCCAGTACTTC. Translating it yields CASTLLWRAEETQYF.

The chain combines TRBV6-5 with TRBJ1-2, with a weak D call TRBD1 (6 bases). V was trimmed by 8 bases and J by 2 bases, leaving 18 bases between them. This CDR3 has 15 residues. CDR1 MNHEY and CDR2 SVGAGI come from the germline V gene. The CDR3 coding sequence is TGTGCCAGCGGGACAATTACTCTCCTGAACTATGGCTACACCTTC. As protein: CASGTITLLNYGYTF.

The CDR3 bases are TGCAGCGTCACGGGATCGGGTAATTCACCCCTCCACTTT. Amino acid sequence: CSVTGSGNSPLHF. The rearrangement joins TRBV29-1 to TRBJ1-6; no clear D gene. The germline V gene has CDR1 SQVTM and CDR2 ANQGSEA. The V and J ends lost 6 bases and 6 bases respectively, with 12 bases between them. The length of the CDR3 is 13 residues.

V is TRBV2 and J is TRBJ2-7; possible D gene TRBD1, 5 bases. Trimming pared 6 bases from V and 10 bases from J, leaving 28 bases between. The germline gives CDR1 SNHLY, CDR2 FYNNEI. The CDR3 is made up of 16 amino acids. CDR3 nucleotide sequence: TGTGCCAGCAGACTTACAGGACAACGGTGGCCTACGAAACAGTACTTC. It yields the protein CASRLTGQRWPTKQYF.

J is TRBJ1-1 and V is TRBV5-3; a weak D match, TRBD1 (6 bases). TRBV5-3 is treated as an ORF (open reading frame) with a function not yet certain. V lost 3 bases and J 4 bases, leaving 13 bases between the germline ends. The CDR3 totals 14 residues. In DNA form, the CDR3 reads TGTGCCAGAAGCTCCCGAGGGACATTCACTGAAGCTTTCTTT. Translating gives CARSSRGTFTEAFF.